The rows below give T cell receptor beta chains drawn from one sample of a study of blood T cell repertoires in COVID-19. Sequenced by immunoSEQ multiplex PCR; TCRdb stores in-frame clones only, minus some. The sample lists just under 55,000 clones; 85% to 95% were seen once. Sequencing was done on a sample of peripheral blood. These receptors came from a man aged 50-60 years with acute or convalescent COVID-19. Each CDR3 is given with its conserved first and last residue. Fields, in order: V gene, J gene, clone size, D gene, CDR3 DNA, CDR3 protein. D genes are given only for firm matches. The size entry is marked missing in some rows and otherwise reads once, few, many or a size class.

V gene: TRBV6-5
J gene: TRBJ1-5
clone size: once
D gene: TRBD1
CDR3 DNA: TGTGCCAGCAGTTACGGACAGGGTGGGCAGCCCCAGCATTTT
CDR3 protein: CASSYGQGGQPQHF

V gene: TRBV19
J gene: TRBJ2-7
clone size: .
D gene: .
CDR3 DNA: TGTGCCAGTAGTTCCTCAGGGTACGAGCAGTACTTC
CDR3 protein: CASSSSGYEQYF

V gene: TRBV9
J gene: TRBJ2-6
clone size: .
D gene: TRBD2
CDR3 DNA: TGTGCCAGCAGCCCCGTACCCTGGTATAGCGGGGGGATATCTGGGGCCAACGTCCTGACTTTC
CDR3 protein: CASSPVPWYSGGISGANVLTF

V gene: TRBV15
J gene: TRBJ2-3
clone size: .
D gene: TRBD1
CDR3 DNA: TGTGCCACCAGCAGAGGCGGACAGGGCGCAGATACGCAGTATTTT
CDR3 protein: CATSRGGQGADTQYF

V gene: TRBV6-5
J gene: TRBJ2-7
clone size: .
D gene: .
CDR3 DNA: TGTGCCAGCAGTTACTCGACGGGGGACTCCTCCTACGAGCAGTACTTC
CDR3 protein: CASSYSTGDSSYEQYF

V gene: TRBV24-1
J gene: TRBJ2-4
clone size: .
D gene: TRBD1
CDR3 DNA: TGTGCCACCAGTGATTTTGACAGGGGGCCCCAAAACATTCAGTACTTC
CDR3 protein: CATSDFDRGPQNIQYF

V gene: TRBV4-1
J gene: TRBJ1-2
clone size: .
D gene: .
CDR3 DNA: TGCGCCAGCAGCCTAAGGGGGGGGGACTATGGCTACACCTTC
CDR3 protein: CASSLRGGDYGYTF

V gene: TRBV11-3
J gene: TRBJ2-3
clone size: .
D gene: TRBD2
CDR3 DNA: TGTGCCAGCAGCGAAGGAAGTAGCGGGAGGTACACAGATACGCAGTATTTT
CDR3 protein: CASSEGSSGRYTDTQYF

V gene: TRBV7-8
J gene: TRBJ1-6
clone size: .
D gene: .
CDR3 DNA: TGTGCCAGCAGCTTAGATGGGGCCAGAAGTTCACCCCTCCACTTT
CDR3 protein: CASSLDGARSSPLHF

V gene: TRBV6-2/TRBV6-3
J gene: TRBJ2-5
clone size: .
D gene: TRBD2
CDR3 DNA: TGTGCCAGCAGTTCTCCGACTAGCCTAGAGACCCAGTACTTC
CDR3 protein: CASSSPTSLETQYF

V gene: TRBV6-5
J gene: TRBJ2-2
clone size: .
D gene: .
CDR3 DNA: TGTGCCAGCAGTTACTCGGGAGTTAACACCGGGGAGCTGTTTTTT
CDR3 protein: CASSYSGVNTGELFF

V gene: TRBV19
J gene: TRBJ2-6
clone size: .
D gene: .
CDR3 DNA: TGTGCCAGTATGGGGGGCTCTGGGGCCAACGTCCTGACTTTC
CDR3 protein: CASMGGSGANVLTF

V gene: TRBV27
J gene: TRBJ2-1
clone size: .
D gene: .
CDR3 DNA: TGTGCCAGCAGTTTGGTCGGGCAGGGCCTGTTCTTC
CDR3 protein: CASSLVGQGLFF

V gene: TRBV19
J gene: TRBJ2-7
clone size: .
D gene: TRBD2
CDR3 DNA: TGTGCCAGTAGTATAAGGAATGGCGGGGGATACTACGAGCAGTACTTC
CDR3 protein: CASSIRNGGGYYEQYF

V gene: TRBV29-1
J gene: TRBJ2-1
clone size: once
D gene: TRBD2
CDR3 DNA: TGCAGCGTGATACTAGCGGGAGATATCAATGAGCAGTTCTTC
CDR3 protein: CSVILAGDINEQFF

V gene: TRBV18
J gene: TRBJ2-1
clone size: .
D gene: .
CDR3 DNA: TGTGCCAGCTTTGGGGGGATTGAGCAGTTCTTC
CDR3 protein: CASFGGIEQFF

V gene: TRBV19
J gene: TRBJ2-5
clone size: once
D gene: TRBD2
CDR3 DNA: TGTGCCAGTAGTAACCTAGCGGGAGTAGAGACCCAGTACTTC
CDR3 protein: CASSNLAGVETQYF

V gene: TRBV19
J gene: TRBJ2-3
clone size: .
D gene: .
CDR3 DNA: TGTGCCAGTAGTATGGCCTGGGGCCCCGCGAGGACAGATACGCAGTATTTT
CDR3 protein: CASSMAWGPARTDTQYF

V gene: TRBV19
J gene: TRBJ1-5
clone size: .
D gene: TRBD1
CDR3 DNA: TGTGCCAGTAGTATCCGATTCGGACAGGGGGTTTCAACATTCGCGAGGCAGCCCCAGCATTTT
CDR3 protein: CASSIRFGQGVSTFARQPQHF

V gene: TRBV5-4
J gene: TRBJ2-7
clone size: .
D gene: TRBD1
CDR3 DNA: TGTGCCAGCAGCCGGGGGGGGACAGGGGCCTACGAGCAGTACTTC
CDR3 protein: CASSRGGTGAYEQYF

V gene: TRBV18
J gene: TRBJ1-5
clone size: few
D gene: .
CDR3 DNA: TGTGCCAGCTCACCAACCGGACAGTTCCCCCGAGGGTCCCAGCATTTT
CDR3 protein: CASSPTGQFPRGSQHF

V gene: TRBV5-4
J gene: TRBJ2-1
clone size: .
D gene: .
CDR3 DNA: TGTGCCAGCAGCTTGGCCACTAGTAGTGAGCAGTTCTTC
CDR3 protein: CASSLATSSEQFF

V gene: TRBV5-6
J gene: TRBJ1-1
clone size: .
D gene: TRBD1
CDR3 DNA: TGTGCCAGCAAGGAGGGGGCGAGGACTGAAGCTTTCTTT
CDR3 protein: CASKEGARTEAFF